A single sample is the source of the 8 T cell receptor beta chains below, sequenced in a study of cytomegalovirus exposure and HLA in healthy donors. PCR amplification relied on 60 Vbeta primers (plus 13 Jbeta primers). Generated by immunoSEQ multiplex PCR, the TCRdb table keeps only in-frame clones and is missing some. This sample yields roughly 180,000 clones, of which approximately 9.5% are seen a single time; about 1.2% belongs to the top ten. The specimen sequenced was PBMCs. The receptors originated from a woman in her 30s in good health and CMV-seropositive.

A few counts support this clone. The CDR3 loop is CASSRSKGLRYNTGELFF. The CDR3 nucleotides are TGTGCCAGCAGTCGCTCAAAGGGACTCCGATATAACACCGGGGAGCTGTTTTTT. The chain couples TRBV2 to TRBJ2-2; D may be TRBD2 (6 bases). CDR3 length: 18 amino acids. The germline CDR1 and CDR2 sequences are SNHLY and FYNNEI. The V end lost 5 bases, the J end lost 2 bases, and 21 bases lay between the germline ends.

Worth noting for this clone: At one boundary the junction diverges from the germline segment, which might be a read error. CDR3 sequence reads: CASSSGTGGNIEAFF. The CDR3 DNA is TGTGCCAGCAGCTCGGGGACAGGGGGCAACATTGAAGCTTTCTTT. The rearrangement joins TRBV7-9 to TRBJ1-1; 12 nucleotides line up with TRBD1. In germline, CDR1 is SEHNR, CDR2 FQNEAQ (reference sequence). This CDR3 has 15 residues. Drawing the rest from reference TRBV7-9 and TRBJ1-1, the complete variable domain is DTGVSQNPRHKITKRGQNVTFRCDPISEHNRLYWYRQTLGQGPEFLTYFQNEAQLEKSRLLSDRFSAERPKGSFSTLEIQRTEQGDSAMYLCASSSGTGGNIEAFFGQGTRLTVV.

In its sample, this clone was seen a few times. V is TRBV13 and J is TRBJ2-7; 14 bases align to TRBD2. In germline, CDR1 is PRHDT, CDR2 FYEKMQ (reference sequence). This CDR3 contains 17 residues. V shed 5 bases, J shed 1 base, and the junction held 7 bases outside the gene matches. The CDR3 DNA reads as TGTGCCAGCAGCCTGCGTGGACTAGCGGGAGGTTCCTACGAGCAGTACTTC. Translating gives CASSLRGLAGGSYEQYF.

This clone was seen more than once but under ten times. The chain carries TRBV6-1 and TRBJ2-1; no definite D call. V was cut by 8 bases and J by 5 bases, with 13 bases left in between. The germline CDR1 and CDR2 sequences are MNHNS and SASEGT. The CDR3 length is 13 residues. CDR3 amino acids: CASQPRYDNEQFF. CDR3 sequence (DNA): TGTGCCAGCCAACCCCGGTATGACAATGAGCAGTTCTTC.

This clone was recorded a few times. The genes are TRBV13 and TRBJ1-3; a weak D match, TRBD1 (5 bases). Germline CDR1 reads PRHDT; CDR2 reads FYEKMQ (reference sequence). V dropped 4 bases and J dropped 2 bases, with 12 bases sitting between them. This CDR3 spans 15 amino acids. The CDR3 DNA sequence: TGTGCCAGCAGCTCCTCAGGGTACCCTGGAAACACCATATATTTT. Amino acid sequence: CASSSSGYPGNTIYF.

The chain joins TRBV7-2 to TRBJ2-7, with 11 bases lining up with TRBD2. The V segment lost 5 bases and the J segment 3 bases; nucleotides outside the gene matches: 3. Looked up from germline, CDR1 is SGHTA and CDR2 is FQGNSA. This CDR3 is built from 14 residues. In nucleotides, the CDR3 is TGTGCCAGCAGCACTAGCGGGGGAGTCTACGAGCAGTACTTC. Translation gives CASSTSGGVYEQYF.

For the CDR3, the DNA is TGTGCCAGTAGTATTATTTCCCCCTCGGGCAGGGCCACTGAAGCTTTCTTT. Translated: CASSIISPSGRATEAFF. The J gene is TRBJ1-1, the V gene TRBV19; D possibly corresponds to TRBD1 (5 bases). The CDR3 totals 17 residues. Trimming took off 3 bases at V and 4 bases at J, with 21 bases between the two ends. From germline, CDR1 is LNHDA and CDR2 SQIVND (reference sequence).

This clone was observed many times. The rearrangement uses TRBV6-4 and TRBJ2-7; 8 bases map to TRBD1. V lost 6 bases and J lost 2; bases outside the gene matches: 6. The germline gives CDR1 MRHNA, CDR2 SNTAGT. The CDR3 has 14 amino acids. This CDR3 is CASSADRVTYEQYF. The CDR3 bases are TGTGCCAGCAGCGCGGACAGGGTAACCTACGAGCAGTACTTC.